Presented here are 20 T cell receptor beta chains from one specimen sequenced in a study of blood T cell repertoires in COVID-19. Sequencing used immunoSEQ multiplex PCR; TCRdb keeps in-frame clones, though not all of them. This table has 150,000 to 250,000 clones, 75% to 90% appearing once. The material sequenced was PBMCs or T cells enriched from blood (not recorded which). These receptors were collected from a woman in her 30s who had recovered from COVID-19.

Of note for this clone: Relative to the germline gene, one junction end is altered; a read error may explain this. The chain has TRBV29-1 and TRBJ1-2; 9 bases fit TRBD1. This CDR3 is 13 amino acids long. Germline loops: CDR1 SQVTM, CDR2 ANQGSEA. CDR3 bases: TGCAGCGTTGTGACGTCGGGACAGGGCCCCTTTCTCTTC. Amino acids: CSVVTSGQGPFLF.

This clone showed up just once. V gene TRBV2 combines with J gene TRBJ1-6; D gene unclear. The CDR3 is 15 amino acids. The V end lost 2 bases, the J end lost 10 bases, and 15 bases lay between the germline ends. Germline V CDR1 and CDR2: SNHLY, FYNNEI. In nucleotides, the CDR3 is TGTGCCAGCAGTGAACTACAGCCCGCACGGTCACCCCTCCACTTT. Protein: CASSELQPARSPLHF.

This clone was seen just once. The V gene is TRBV4-3, the J gene TRBJ1-1; 9 bases are a match to TRBD1. Germline assignment: CDR1 LGHNA and CDR2 YSLEER. This CDR3 is built from 18 residues. Unmatched junction bases numbered 8, after V lost 0 bases and J lost 0 bases. The DNA of the CDR3 is TGCGCCAGCAGCCAAGATTTACAGGGGGCCTTAATGAACACTGAAGCTTTCTTT. Residues: CASSQDLQGALMNTEAFF.

The V call is TRBV6-5, the J call TRBJ2-5; tentative D call: TRBD2 (6 bases). V was shortened by 6 bases and J by 3 bases, with 14 bases between the two germline ends. CDR1 and CDR2 from the germline V gene are MNHEY and SVGAGI. The CDR3 runs to 14 residues. The CDR3 is CASRATGRKETQYF. The CDR3 DNA follows: TGTGCCAGCAGGGCAACCGGGAGAAAAGAGACCCAGTACTTC.

The V gene is TRBV7-8, the J gene TRBJ2-1; D is uncertain. The CDR3 loop spans 11 amino acids. V was trimmed by 5 bases and J by 10 bases, leaving 9 bases between them. From germline, CDR1 is SGHVS and CDR2 FQNEAQ. The DNA of the CDR3 is TGTGCCAGCAGCAATCCCAGGGAGCAGTTCTTC. Encoded protein: CASSNPREQFF. Full variable domain (outside the CDR3, taken from reference TRBV7-8 and TRBJ2-1): GAGVSQSPRYKVAKRGQDVALRCDPISGHVSLFWYQQALGQGPEFLTYFQNEAQLDKSGLPSDRFFAERPEGSVSTLKIQRTQQEDSAVYLCASSNPREQFFGPGTRLTVL.

This clone was recorded many times. Other DNA sequences in the sample encode the same CDR3. The CDR3 DNA sequence: TGTGCCAGCAGCCAGACAGCGAACACTGAAGCTTTCTTT. This sequence encodes CASSQTANTEAFF. The chain couples TRBV16 to TRBJ1-1; D might be TRBD1 (5 bases). V shed 3 bases and J shed 1 base, with 6 bases lying between them. Germline V gene data show CDR1 as KGHSY and CDR2 as FQNENV. CDR3 length: 13 residues.

This clone was observed a few times. The V call is TRBV5-8, the J call TRBJ1-1; 7 bases are a match to TRBD1. This CDR3 contains 15 residues. V shed 1 base, J shed 4 bases, and the junction held 7 bases outside the gene matches. CDR1 and CDR2 (germline): SGHTS, YDEGEE. CDR3 DNA sequence: TGTGCCAGCAGCTTGACGACAGGGTGGAGCACTGAAGCTTTCTTT. This codes for CASSLTTGWSTEAFF. Combining the CDR3 with reference TRBV5-8 and TRBJ1-1 gives the whole variable domain EAGVTQSPTHLIKTRGQQATLRCSPISGHTSVYWYQQALGLGLQFLLWYDEGEERNRGNFPPRFSGRQFPNYSSELNVNALELEDSALYLCASSLTTGWSTEAFFGQGTRLTVV.

V gene TRBV9 combines with J gene TRBJ1-1; no definite D call. There are 16 residues in the CDR3. V was trimmed by 0 bases and J by 1 base, leaving 13 bases between them. The germline gives CDR1 SGDLS, CDR2 YYNGEE. CDR3 coding DNA: TGTGCCAGCAGCGTAGGATGGGCACAGCCGAACACTGAAGCTTTCTTT. It is translated as CASSVGWAQPNTEAFF.

The J gene is TRBJ1-6, the V gene TRBV5-1; D remains ambiguous. Germline CDR1 and CDR2: SGHRS and YFSETQ. CDR3 length: 15 amino acids. V lost 1 base and J lost 2, with 7 bases in between. This CDR3 reads CASSLTDPYNSPLHF. The CDR3 DNA reads as TGCGCCAGCAGCTTGACAGACCCCTATAATTCACCCCTCCACTTT. Together with reference TRBV5-1 and TRBJ1-6, the CDR3 gives the full variable domain: KAGVTQTPRYLIKTRGQQVTLSCSPISGHRSVSWYQQTPGQGLQFLFEYFSETQRNKGNFPGRFSGRQFSNSRSEMNVSTLELGDSALYLCASSLTDPYNSPLHFGNGTRLTVT.

A few counts support this clone. This sequence joins TRBV4-2 and TRBJ2-7; TRBD1 agrees at 8 bases. CDR1 LGHNA and CDR2 YNFKEQ come from the germline V gene. Trimming removed 0 bases from V and 3 bases from J; junction bases left unmatched: 7. The CDR3 has 16 residues. The DNA of the CDR3 is TGTGCCAGCAGCCAAGACGCGGCCGGGACAGGCTACGAGCAGTACTTC. Its translation: CASSQDAAGTGYEQYF.

This chain connects TRBV3-1 (or the pseudogene TRBV3-2) to TRBJ2-1; D is ambiguous. This CDR3 contains 13 residues. Looked up from germline, CDR1 is LGHDT and CDR2 is YNNKEL (reference sequence). V lost 1 base to trimming and J lost 10 bases, with 11 bases between them. The CDR3 bases are TGTGCCAGCAGCCAAGTATCGAGGAGCGAGCAGTTCTTC. Its translation is CASSQVSRSEQFF.

The chain has TRBV10-2 and TRBJ1-5, with 7 bases aligning to TRBD1. Germline CDR1 is WSHSY and CDR2 is SAAADI. The V segment lost 5 bases and the J segment 9 bases; nucleotides outside the gene matches: 10. The CDR3 is made up of 14 amino acids. The CDR3: CASSPLQGNRPQHF. In DNA, the CDR3 is TGCGCCAGCAGTCCTTTACAGGGGAATAGGCCCCAGCATTTT.

The chain is built from TRBV9 and TRBJ1-4; TRBD1 aligns across 11 bases. Germline loops: CDR1 SGDLS, CDR2 YYNGEE. V lost 3 bases and J lost 7; bases outside the gene matches: 5. This CDR3 spans 15 amino acids. The chain's CDR3 is CASSDGDRGSEKLFF. For the CDR3, the DNA is TGTGCCAGCAGCGATGGGGACAGGGGGTCTGAAAAACTGTTTTTT.

The rearrangement joins TRBV7-8 to TRBJ1-2; unclear D gene. Germline V gene data show CDR1 as SGHVS and CDR2 as FQNEAQ. This CDR3 is 15 amino acids long. The germline V and J ends were trimmed by 3 bases and 3 bases, with 14 bases remaining between them. The CDR3 reads CASSFTASGDYGYTF. The CDR3 bases are TGTGCCAGCAGCTTCACTGCCTCAGGCGACTATGGCTACACCTTC. Together with reference TRBV7-8 and TRBJ1-2, the CDR3 gives the full variable domain: GAGVSQSPRYKVAKRGQDVALRCDPISGHVSLFWYQQALGQGPEFLTYFQNEAQLDKSGLPSDRFFAERPEGSVSTLKIQRTQQEDSAVYLCASSFTASGDYGYTFGSGTRLTVV.

The gene calls are TRBV7-3 and TRBJ2-3; 10 bases agree with TRBD2. Germline assignment: CDR1 SGHTA and CDR2 FQGTGA. The CDR3 length is 17 residues. V gave up 5 bases and J gave up 6 bases; unmatched junction bases: 14. DNA for the CDR3: TGTGCCAGCAGCCCCCGCGGAGCGGGAGGGCCAATGGATACGCAGTATTTT. Protein: CASSPRGAGGPMDTQYF. Drawing the rest from reference TRBV7-3 and TRBJ2-3, the complete variable domain is GAGVSQTPSNKVTEKGKYVELRCDPISGHTALYWYRQSLGQGPEFLIYFQGTGAADDSGLPNDRFFAVRPEGSVSTLKIQRTERGDSAVYLCASSPRGAGGPMDTQYFGPGTRLTVL.

V is TRBV6-2 or TRBV6-3 and J is TRBJ1-1; tentatively, D is TRBD1 (5 bases). The CDR3 length is 15 residues. Germline CDR1 and CDR2: MNHEY and SVGEGT. V lost 2 bases and J 0 bases, leaving 10 bases between the germline ends. This CDR3 reads CASSYRGLLNTEAFF. The CDR3 region has the DNA TGTGCCAGCAGTTACAGGGGACTTTTGAACACTGAAGCTTTCTTT.

The chain carries TRBV4-3 and TRBJ2-3; a possible D gene is TRBD2 (5 bases). The V gene's germline CDR1 is LGHNA and CDR2 YSLEER. V was pared by 0 bases and J by 2 bases, with 15 bases between. The CDR3 spans 17 residues. CDR3 region: CASSQDVVARYTDTQYF. CDR3 DNA: TGCGCCAGCAGCCAAGATGTGGTAGCGAGATACACAGATACGCAGTATTTT.

V gene TRBV30 combines with J gene TRBJ1-3, with D uncertain. CDR1 is GTSNPN and CDR2 is SVGIG in the germline V gene (reference sequence). The CDR3 totals 15 residues. Trimming pared 4 bases from V and 0 bases from J, leaving 13 bases between. CDR3 protein: CAWKPWFSSGNTIYF. DNA of the CDR3: TGTGCCTGGAAGCCTTGGTTTTCCTCTGGAAACACCATATATTTT.

V usage is TRBV27 and J usage is TRBJ2-1, with TRBD2 as a possible D gene (6 bases). Germline CDR1 and CDR2: MNHEY and SMNVEV (reference sequence). CDR3 length: 15 amino acids. The germline V and J ends were trimmed by 8 bases and 0 bases, with 14 bases remaining between them. The CDR3 protein is CASGRGTFSYNEQFF. CDR3 nucleotides: TGTGCCAGCGGTCGGGGGACCTTCTCCTACAATGAGCAGTTCTTC.

The genes are TRBV19 and TRBJ2-3; 9 nucleotides agree with TRBD2. CDR3 length: 17 amino acids. Germline lookup yields CDR1 LNHDA and CDR2 SQIVND (reference sequence). J lost 4 bases, V lost 3 bases, and 11 bases had no gene match. The CDR3 is CASSITTGLAGSDTQYF. CDR3 in DNA: TGTGCCAGTAGTATTACGACGGGACTAGCCGGTTCAGATACGCAGTATTTT.